The rows below give T cell receptor beta chains drawn from one sample of a study of CD8+CD57+ T cells in acquired aplastic anemia. TCRdb re-called the reads through MiXCR, storing one row per CDR3 protein. The data show about 260,000 distinct CDR3 sequences, with 82% seen just once and 40% to 50% held by the top ten. The specimen was sorted CD4+, CD8+, or CD8+CD57+ T cells (not recorded which) from PBMCs. These receptor sequences come from a human donor with aplastic anemia. CDR3s include the opening cysteine and the closing phenylalanine or tryptophan. D genes are given only for firm matches. Where a row states a size, it is once, few, many or the class of an expanded clone; other rows omit it.

j_call	d_call	v_call	clone_size	cdr3_aa	cdr3_nt
TRBJ2-1	TRBD2	TRBV10-3	.	CATSELRGEGYEQFF	TGTGCCACCAGTGAGTTGCGAGGGGAGGGCTACGAGCAGTTCTTC
TRBJ2-3	.	TRBV7-8	.	CASGDGGGPATQF	TGTGCCAGCGGCGACGGGGGAGGACCCGCTACGCAGTTT
TRBJ2-7	.	TRBV15	.	CATSKVHEQEKQYF	TGTGCCACCAGCAAAGTCCACGAGCAAGAGAAGCAGTACTTC
TRBJ1-1	TRBD1	TRBV7-9	.	CASSQDEGQGHYEFF	TGTGCCAGCAGCCAAGACGAGGGACAGGGACACTACGAGTTCTTT
TRBJ1-6	.	TRBV7-8	.	CASSVAGGPDTQHLHF	TGTGCCAGCAGCGTAGCGGGAGGCCCCGATACGCAGCATCTCCACTTT
TRBJ2-5	TRBD1	TRBV9	many	CASSVVQGGQETQYF	TGTGCCAGCAGCGTAGTACAGGGGGGACAAGAGACCCAGTACTTC
TRBJ2-5	.	TRBV7-2	.	CATSWGSGEGTDSF	TGTGCCACCAGCTGGGGATCGGGCGAAGGGACTGACAGTTTC
TRBJ1-5	.	TRBV2	.	CASTNRVFDQPQHF	TGTGCCAGCACGAACCGGGTGTTTGATCAGCCCCAGCATTTT
TRBJ2-1	.	TRBV7-6	.	CASSHTQPAYNEQFF	TGTGCCAGCAGCCACACACAACCCGCTTACAATGAGCAGTTCTTC
TRBJ2-2	.	TRBV9	.	CASSEGSDTQDFFF	TGTGCCAGCAGCGAAGGGTCAGATACGCAGGATTTTTTTTTT
TRBJ1-1	TRBD1	TRBV7-2	.	CASSSGVTVGQVAFF	TGTGCCAGCAGCTCCGGGGTCACGGTGGGACAGGTAGCTTTCTTT
TRBJ1-1	.	TRBV2	.	CASSPRSSEAFF	TGTGCCAGCAGTCCTAGGTCCTCTGAAGCTTTCTTT
TRBJ1-5	.	TRBV7-8	.	CASSLAGGMHTQYQHF	TGTGCCAGCAGCTTAGCGGGAGGCATGCATACGCAGTATCAGCATTTT
TRBJ2-3	.	TRBV2	.	CAISEGDGADTQYF	TGTGCCATCAGCGAGGGTGATGGGGCAGATACGCAGTATTTT
TRBJ2-3	.	TRBV7-8	many	CASSLEGQTDTQYF	TGTGCCAGCAGCTTAGAGGGACAAACAGATACGCAGTATTTT
TRBJ2-5	.	TRBV2	.	CASGIGETQYF	TGTGCCAGCGGTATAGGGGAGACCCAGTACTTC
TRBJ2-5	TRBD2	TRBV9	once	CASSGSGGGGDQYF	TGTGCCAGCAGCGGATCCGGGGGGGGAGGGGACCAGTACTTC
TRBJ1-1	.	TRBV2	.	CASSEEENTEAFF	TGTGCCAGCAGTGAAGAGGAGAACACTGAAGCTTTCTTT
TRBJ2-3	.	TRBV9	.	CASSVASAPYTSYF	TGTGCCAGCAGCGTCGCCAGCGCCCCCTATACGTCATATTTT
TRBJ2-7	.	TRBV15	medium-sized	CATSSPSKGAHEQYF	TGTGCCACCAGCAGTCCCTCTAAGGGCGCGCACGAGCAGTACTTC
TRBJ2-1	TRBD2	TRBV6-9	.	CASSGPRTSGRQAYNEQFF	TGTGCCAGCAGCGGGCCGCGGACTAGCGGGAGGCAAGCCTACAATGAGCAGTTCTTC
TRBJ1-6	.	TRBV7-9	.	CASSFGRSGGGEQLHF	TGTGCCAGCAGCTTTGGGAGGAGCGGGGGGGGCGAACAGCTCCACTTT